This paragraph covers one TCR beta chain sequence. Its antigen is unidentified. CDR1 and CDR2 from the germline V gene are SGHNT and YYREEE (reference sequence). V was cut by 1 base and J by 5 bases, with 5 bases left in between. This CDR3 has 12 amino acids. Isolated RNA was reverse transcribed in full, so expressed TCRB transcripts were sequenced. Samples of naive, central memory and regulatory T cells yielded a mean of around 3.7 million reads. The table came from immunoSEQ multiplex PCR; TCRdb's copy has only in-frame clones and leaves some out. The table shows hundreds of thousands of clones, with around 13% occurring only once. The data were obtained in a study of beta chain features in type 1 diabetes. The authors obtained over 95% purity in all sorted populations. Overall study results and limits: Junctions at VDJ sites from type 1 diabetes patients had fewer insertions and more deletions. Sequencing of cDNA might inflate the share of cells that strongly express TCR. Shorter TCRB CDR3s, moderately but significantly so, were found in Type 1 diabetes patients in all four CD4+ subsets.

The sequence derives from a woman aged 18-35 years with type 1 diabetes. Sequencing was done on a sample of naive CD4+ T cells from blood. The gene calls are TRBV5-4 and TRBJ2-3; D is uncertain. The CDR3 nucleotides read TGTGCCAGCAGCTTGATCGGAGATACGCAGTATTTT. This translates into CASSLIGDTQYF.